This TCR beta chain was documented in a study of shared clonotypes between healthy human individuals. Findings of the study overall: Among non-shared clonotypes, generation probabilities were lower than among those shared by all four donors.

On this clone: What it binds is unknown.

In the original processing: ImmunoSEQ sequences covered only the junction and lacked quality scores; filtering therefore differed. TCRdb's copy holds only in-frame clones and misses some; the assay was immunoSEQ multiplex PCR. The V and J calls and clone size come from that table; D and trimming were worked out from the DNA. The profile shows over a million clones, 65% to 75% of them singletons. This TCR came from a man aged 18-30 years in good health. The sequenced sample consisted of memory CD4+ T cells sorted from blood. Subset noted: CD45RA-negative fraction.

Here the CDR3 reads CAISTVGGGSNEQFF. The CDR3 region has the DNA TGTGCCATCAGTACCGTAGGGGGAGGGTCCAATGAGCAGTTCTTC. This rearrangement joins TRBV10-3 to TRBJ2-1; TRBD2 might be the D (7 bases). The CDR3 sequence is 15 residues long. Per the germline V gene, CDR1 is ENHRY and CDR2 is SYGVKD. Trimming stripped 5 bases from V and 6 bases from J, with 17 bases between.